This entry lists 8 T cell receptor beta chains sequenced from one sample in a study of T cells after yellow fever vaccination. TCRdb called the 5' RACE reads again in MiXCR, with one record for every CDR3 protein. The sample includes about 150,000 distinct CDR3 sequences, under 7% of them seen just once. The starting material was CD4+ T cells sorted from PBMCs, obtained 10 days after the yellow fever booster vaccination. These receptors all stem from a man aged 25 to 45 who received the YFV17D yellow fever vaccine.

This clonotype was counted ten times or more. The V call is TRBV10-2, the J call TRBJ1-1; 7 bases line up with TRBD1. CDR1 is WSHSY, CDR2 SAAADI, per germline. V trimming: 8 bases; J trimming: 3 bases; junction bases outside the gene matches: 6. This CDR3 spans 13 amino acids. CDR3 bases: TGCGCCAGCGCGAACAGGGGAGACACTGAAGCTTTCTTT. It translates to CASANRGDTEAFF.

This clonotype was observed at least ten times. V is TRBV11-2 and J is TRBJ2-1; maybe TRBD2 (5 bases). The CDR3 length is 14 residues. Germline-derived CDR1 and CDR2 are SGHAT and FQNNGV. V lost 11 bases and J lost 0, with 14 bases in between. The CDR3 loop reads CACGLLSSYNEQFF. The CDR3 coding sequence is TGTGCCTGCGGGCTCCTCAGCTCCTACAATGAGCAGTTCTTC.

This clonotype has a count of ten or more. The rearrangement joins TRBV5-6 to TRBJ2-1; TRBD2 matches 7 bases. Germline trimming cut 1 base from V and 9 bases from J; bases unmatched to any gene: 16. Germline CDR1 and CDR2: SGHDT and YYEEEE. This CDR3 comprises 17 residues. CDR3 residues: CASSLPPYPGGKGEQFF. The CDR3 nucleotides read TGTGCCAGCAGCTTGCCCCCGTATCCGGGAGGCAAAGGTGAGCAGTTCTTC. Complete variable domain (other parts from reference TRBV5-6 and TRBJ2-1): DAGVTQSPTHLIKTRGQQVTLRCSPKSGHDTVSWYQQALGQGPQFIFQYYEEEERQRGNFPDRFSGHQFPNYSSELNVNALLLGDSALYLCASSLPPYPGGKGEQFFGPGTRLTVL.

In this sample, this clonotype turned up many times. The rearrangement uses TRBV29-1 and TRBJ2-2; perhaps TRBD2 as D (6 bases). Germline V gives CDR1 SQVTM, CDR2 ANQGSEA. V shed 7 bases and J shed 2 bases, with 14 bases lying between them. This CDR3 is built from 14 residues. The chain's CDR3 is CSATGTSNTGELFF. As DNA, the CDR3 is TGCAGCGCGACCGGGACTTCTAACACCGGGGAGCTGTTTTTT.

Concerning this clonotype itself: It may be a read error: a sequence one base away is much more abundant. The genes are TRBV20-1 and TRBJ2-1, with 8 bases identical to TRBD2. This CDR3 has 15 amino acids. CDR1 and CDR2 (germline): DFQATT, SNEGSKA (reference sequence). The CDR3 DNA reads TGCGGTGCTAGAATCCCCCAACTAGCGGCCAATGAGCAGTTCTTC. This sequence encodes CGARIPQLAANEQFF.

There are a few counts of this clonotype. V is TRBV24-1 and J is TRBJ2-5, with D hard to call. Germline V CDR1 and CDR2: KGHDR, SFDVKD. Trimming left V 4 bases short and J 7 bases short, with 18 bases between. The CDR3 has 15 amino acids. The CDR3 nucleotides are TGTGCCACCAGTGACTCGATCGGAAATGCCGGGACCCAGTACTTC. Residues: CATSDSIGNAGTQYF.

Many counts were recorded for this clonotype. The chain couples TRBV7-9 to TRBJ2-1; D remains unclear. Germline-derived CDR1 and CDR2 are SEHNR and FQNEAQ (reference sequence). This CDR3 region has 14 residues. V was shortened by 5 bases and J by 0 bases, with 8 bases between the two germline ends. CDR3 DNA sequence: TGTGCCAGCAGCCGAGGAAGCTCCTACAATGAGCAGTTCTTC. It encodes CASSRGSSYNEQFF. Drawing the rest from reference TRBV7-9 and TRBJ2-1, the complete variable domain is DTGVSQNPRHKITKRGQNVTFRCDPISEHNRLYWYRQTLGQGPEFLTYFQNEAQLEKSRLLSDRFSAERPKGSFSTLEIQRTEQGDSAMYLCASSRGSSYNEQFFGPGTRLTVL.

Ten or more counts support this clonotype. This sequence joins TRBV20-1 and TRBJ2-7; 7 bases are a match to TRBD1. Trimming took 3 bases from V and 3 from J; bases not matched to a gene: 5. The germline V gene has CDR1 DFQATT and CDR2 SNEGSKA (reference sequence). The CDR3 extends over 13 amino acids. The CDR3 DNA follows: TGCAGTGCTAGTGTCAGGACAGGCTACGAGCAGTACTTC. Encoded protein: CSASVRTGYEQYF.